This T cell receptor (beta chain) was identified in a study of Graves' ophthalmopathy and Graves' hyperthyroidism. This clonotype has ten or more counts. Its ends do not fully match the called genes, so a read error is possible. Using RNA transcripts, the TCR beta CDR3 regions were amplified. HTBI primers served in a first-round RT-PCR, which a second-round multiplex PCR followed. From the multiplex PCR reads, TCRdb called clonotypes with MiXCR, one entry per CDR3 protein. The table includes 200,000 to 250,000 distinct CDR3 sequences, roughly 21% detected once. The sequence came from a woman aged 45-60 years with Graves' ophthalmopathy. Specimen: peripheral blood.

Here the CDR3 reads CASQPRGAGNTIYF. The CDR3 DNA sequence: TGTGCCAGCCAACCGCGGGGGGCTGGGAACACCATATATTTT. V usage is TRBV5-6 and J usage is TRBJ1-3; D may be TRBD1 (6 bases). The V gene's germline CDR1 is SGHDT and CDR2 YYEEEE. CDR3 length equals 14 residues.